This T cell receptor (beta chain) was observed in a study of cytomegalovirus exposure and HLA in healthy donors. Study findings and constraints: A missense variant in DCLRE1C was later tied to TCR beta V- and J-gene trimming. Highly shared variants forming one cluster were likely a sequencing artifact.

The primer mix had 60 Vbeta and 13 Jbeta primers. TCRdb keeps only in-frame clones here, not all; method: immunoSEQ multiplex PCR. The sample lists around 84,000 clones; 70% to 85% were seen once. Germline CDR1 is MNHEY and CDR2 is SVGAGI. The CDR3 loop spans 13 amino acids. V was cut by 0 bases and J by 5 bases, with 6 bases left in between. In its sample, this clone was seen many times. The antigen is undetermined. This sample also contains other DNA sequences that code for the same CDR3. The donors were healthy bone marrow donors. The sequence derives from a human donor in good health. The rearrangement uses TRBV6-5 and TRBJ2-3; D is possibly TRBD2 (6 bases). Source material: PBMCs. The CDR3 spells CASSYSGGDTQYF. Written as DNA, the CDR3 is TGTGCCAGCAGTTACTCGGGGGGAGATACGCAGTATTTT.